The 23 T cell receptor beta chains reported below all come from one sample, sequenced in a study of glioma-infiltrating T cells. TCR alpha and beta CDR3 regions were amplified from RNA using iRepertoire nested multiplex PCR. TCRdb recomputed calls from the multiplex PCR reads with MiXCR, one row per CDR3 protein. The table shows about 380,000 distinct CDR3 sequences, with 35% to 45% occurring only once. Sequencing used glioma tissue, nonneoplastic brain tissue, or PBMCs (not recorded which). The receptors here all came from a human donor with low-grade glioma or glioblastoma, undergoing nonglioma brain surgery, or in good health (not recorded which).

The chain recombines TRBV2 with TRBJ2-7, with 11 bases identical to TRBD1. J gave up 3 bases and V 8 bases, and 3 bases lay outside the gene matches. Per the germline V gene, CDR1 is SNHLY and CDR2 is FYNNEI. This CDR3 region has 13 residues. CDR3 bases: TGTGCCAGCTGGGGGACAGGGGGCTACGAGCAGTACTTC. Protein: CASWGTGGYEQYF. Full variable domain (rest looked up from reference TRBV2 and TRBJ2-7): EPEVTQTPSHQVTQMGQEVILRCVPISNHLYFYWYRQILGQKVEFLVSFYNNEISEKSEIFDDQFSVERPDGSNFTLKIRSTKLEDSAMYFCASWGTGGYEQYFGPGTRLTVT.

This clonotype was seen many times. This sequence joins TRBV6-5 and TRBJ2-7, with TRBD1 matching over 7 bases. Germline V gives CDR1 MNHEY, CDR2 SVGAGI. The V segment lost 2 bases and the J segment 3 bases; nucleotides outside the gene matches: 4. The CDR3 totals 14 residues. CDR3 sequence: CASSYHGTDYEQYF. CDR3 in DNA: TGTGCCAGCAGTTACCACGGGACAGACTACGAGCAGTACTTC.

The rearrangement uses TRBV5-4 and TRBJ2-1; 7 bases are a match to TRBD2. The V segment lost 4 bases and the J segment 5 bases; nucleotides outside the gene matches: 18. Germline V gene lookup returns CDR1 SGHNT and CDR2 YYREEE (reference sequence). The CDR3 consists of 18 residues. Here the CDR3 DNA reads TGTGCCAGCAGCCCGAGGGGTCTTCCGGGAGGTGCTGACAATGAGCAGTTCTTC. Amino acids: CASSPRGLPGGADNEQFF.

V usage is TRBV28 and J usage is TRBJ1-1, with D tentatively TRBD1 (5 bases). This CDR3 contains 15 residues. The V end lost 5 bases, the J end lost 4 bases, and 17 bases lay between the germline ends. Germline V gene sequence: CDR1 MDHEN, CDR2 SYDVKM. CDR3 loop: CASSTRGVGSTEAFF. CDR3 nucleotide sequence: TGTGCCAGCAGTACCCGGGGGGTCGGTTCCACTGAAGCTTTCTTT. Together with reference TRBV28 and TRBJ1-1, the CDR3 gives the full variable domain: DVKVTQSSRYLVKRTGEKVFLECVQDMDHENMFWYRQDPGLGLRLIYFSYDVKMKEKGDIPEGYSVSREKKERFSLILESASTNQTSMYLCASSTRGVGSTEAFFGQGTRLTVV.

A remark on this clonotype: This sequence may be a read error, since a much larger clone differs from it by one base. The rearrangement uses TRBV25-1 and TRBJ2-1; D remains unclear. V lost 1 base, J lost 0 bases, and 16 bases lay in between. Germline loops: CDR1 MGHDK, CDR2 SYGVNS. The length of the CDR3 is 18 residues. The CDR3 sequence: CASSELGIAASSYNEQFF. DNA for the CDR3: TGTGCCAGCAGTGAATTGGGGATAGCAGCAAGCTCCTACAATGAGCAGTTCTTC.

The chain links TRBV7-2 to TRBJ2-2, with 11 bases identical to TRBD1. V was clipped by 10 bases and J by 1 base; unmatched bases: 14. CDR3 length: 18 amino acids. Germline V gene sequence: CDR1 SGHTA, CDR2 FQGNSA. CDR3 in DNA: TGTGCCACCACCTTATGGACAGGGGGCGCGTTGAACACCGGGGAGCTGTTTTTT. Protein product: CATTLWTGGALNTGELFF.

With respect to this clonotype: A much larger clone differs from this one at a single base, so this may be a read error. This chain joins TRBV6-2 or TRBV6-3 and TRBJ1-2, with unresolved D. Germline values: CDR1 MNHEY, CDR2 SVGEGT. V shed 8 bases and J shed 4 bases, with 14 bases lying between them. The CDR3 is made up of 13 amino acids. The CDR3 loop reads CASRRRHSYGYTF. The CDR3 bases are TGTGCCAGCCGCCGGAGGCATTCCTATGGCTACACCTTC.

This clonotype showed up many times. V gene TRBV28 combines with J gene TRBJ1-4, with 9 bases lining up with TRBD1. Germline V CDR1 and CDR2: MDHEN, SYDVKM. The CDR3 has 14 residues. After removal of 6 bases from V and 8 bases from J, the junction contained 7 bases not matched to a gene. The CDR3 bases are TGTGCCAGCAGCCCCGGGACAGGGAGAGAAAAACTGTTTTTT. The encoded protein is CASSPGTGREKLFF.

The chain carries TRBV7-8 and TRBJ1-2, with 9 bases identical to TRBD1. Germline CDR1 SGHVS, CDR2 FQNEAQ. J was trimmed by 1 base and V by 5 bases; bases with no gene match: 5. The CDR3 is 15 residues long. This chain's CDR3 is CASSLQGAVNYGYTF. The CDR3 coding sequence is TGTGCCAGCAGCCTACAGGGGGCGGTTAACTATGGCTACACCTTC.

This clonotype has at least ten counts. The rearrangement links TRBV7-9 to TRBJ1-1; D gene uncertain. The CDR3 length is 12 residues. The V gene lost 1 base and the J gene lost 11 bases, with 11 bases spanning the gap. Germline lookup yields CDR1 SEHNR and CDR2 FQNEAQ (reference sequence). The CDR3 sequence is CASSLVIPGAFF. In DNA, the CDR3 is TGTGCCAGCAGCTTAGTTATCCCTGGCGCTTTCTTT.

The rearrangement uses TRBV25-1 and TRBJ2-7; D is ambiguous. CDR3 length equals 10 residues. Germline assignment: CDR1 MGHDK and CDR2 SYGVNS. The CDR3 protein is CGSSRYEQYF. Written as DNA, the CDR3 is TGTGGCTCCAGCAGATACGAGCAGTACTTC.

This sequence joins TRBV19 and TRBJ2-7, with 8 bases aligning to TRBD1. The junction had 6 bases not matched to a gene; V was cut back by 3 bases and J by 5 bases. CDR3 length: 14 amino acids. CDR1 is LNHDA and CDR2 is SQIVND in the germline V gene (reference sequence). Here the CDR3 reads CASSIGRGLDEQYF. CDR3 DNA: TGTGCCAGTAGTATCGGCAGGGGGCTCGACGAGCAGTACTTC. Combining the CDR3 with reference TRBV19 and TRBJ2-7 gives the whole variable domain DGGITQSPKYLFRKEGQNVTLSCEQNLNHDAMYWYRQDPGQGLRLIYYSQIVNDFQKGDIAEGYSVSREKKESFPLTVTSAQKNPTAFYLCASSIGRGLDEQYFGPGTRLTVT.

This clonotype was counted once. This could be a read error, since a much larger clone is one nucleotide away. V and J are TRBV28 and TRBJ1-2; TRBD1 aligns across 8 bases. V dropped 6 bases and J dropped 5; count of bases not matched to a gene: 11. Per germline, CDR1 MDHEN and CDR2 SYDVKM. This CDR3 has 15 residues. The CDR3 loop reads CASRSSRDRFYGYTF. In DNA, the CDR3 is TGTGCCAGCAGGTCATCCCGGGACAGGTTTTATGGCTACACCTTC.

The genes are TRBV19 and TRBJ2-7, with TRBD2 matching 9 bases. The germline CDR1 and CDR2 sequences are LNHDA and SQIVND (reference sequence). V lost 7 bases to trimming and J lost 8 bases; unmatched junction nucleotides: 9. The CDR3 consists of 13 residues. The CDR3 DNA sequence: TGTGCCAGTACTGCTAGCGGGAAGGTTAAGCAGTACTTC. Encoded protein: CASTASGKVKQYF.

This chain uses TRBV11-2 with TRBJ1-2; 8 bases map to TRBD1. The CDR3 consists of 14 residues. The germline V gene has CDR1 SGHAT and CDR2 FQNNGV. Trimming cost V 1 base and J 9 bases; bases outside gene matches: 7. This CDR3 reads CASSLAVRGLSYTF. CDR3 sequence (DNA): TGTGCCAGCAGCTTAGCGGTCAGGGGGCTTAGCTACACCTTC.

Notes on this clonotype: One junction end does not reproduce the germline sequence, and a read error may be involved. The chain is built from TRBV7-9 and TRBJ2-5; D may be TRBD1 (5 bases). The CDR3 extends over 15 amino acids. Germline V gene sequence: CDR1 SEHNR, CDR2 FQNEAQ (reference sequence). DNA for the CDR3: TGCGCCAGCAGCCAAGAAGGCAGGGCCCAAGAGACCCAGTACTTC. Its translation: CASSQEGRAQETQYF.

This clonotype showed up just a few times. The chain employs TRBV28 and TRBJ1-1; possibly TRBD1 for D (5 bases). The CDR3 totals 15 residues. The germline CDR1 and CDR2 sequences are MDHEN and SYDVKM. With 3 bases removed from V and 2 bases from J, the gap between germline ends came to 13 bases. The CDR3, as DNA: TGTGCCAGCAGTTTTGGTGGGGCAATTAACACTGAAGCTTTCTTT. Amino acids: CASSFGGAINTEAFF.

This clonotype was picked up a small number of times. The chain uses TRBV24-1 and TRBJ2-6; unclear D gene. Germline CDR1 KGHDR, CDR2 SFDVKD. The CDR3 is 15 residues long. The V end was cut by 5 bases, the J end by 0 bases, with 7 bases between. CDR3 nucleotides: TGTGCCACCAGTGTTGCCGGCTCTGGGGCCAACGTCCTGACTTTC. This codes for CATSVAGSGANVLTF.

V and J are TRBV15 and TRBJ1-2; tentative D call: TRBD1 (6 bases). Germline CDR1 reads LNHNV; CDR2 reads YYDKDF (reference sequence). Between the trimmed V and J ends, which lost 1 base and 3 bases, there was a span of 12 bases. The CDR3 has 15 amino acids. The CDR3 is CATSRGEGVDYGYTF. The CDR3 coding sequence is TGTGCCACCAGCAGAGGAGAGGGGGTTGACTATGGCTACACCTTC.

The chain combines TRBV6-1 with TRBJ2-3, with 10 bases that match TRBD1. With 5 bases clipped from V and 4 bases from J, the junction kept 18 bases outside the gene matches. The germline V gene has CDR1 MNHNS and CDR2 SASEGT. The CDR3 is 19 residues long. The CDR3 DNA is TGTGCCAGCAGTAAAACCGGGACAGGGGCCAGCCGTGGGGCAGATACGCAGTATTTT. Protein: CASSKTGTGASRGADTQYF.

Worth noting for this clonotype: This sequence may be a read error, since a much larger clone differs from it by one base. The rearrangement joins TRBV6-1 to TRBJ1-5, with a possible D match to TRBD1 (6 bases). Germline CDR1 is MNHNS and CDR2 is SASEGT. This CDR3 has 16 amino acids. The CDR3 coding sequence is TGTGCCAGCAGGGGATACAGGGAGTATAGCAATCAGACCCAGCATTTT. It codes for CASRGYREYSNQTQHF.

This clonotype turned up a few times. This chain joins TRBV28 and TRBJ1-3; 8 positions agree with TRBD1. This CDR3 comprises 15 residues. CDR1 and CDR2 from the germline V gene are MDHEN and SYDVKM. The junction had 5 bases not matched to a gene; V was cut back by 5 bases and J by 2 bases. CDR3 sequence: CASSSRGLPGNTIYF. The CDR3 region has the DNA TGTGCCAGCAGTAGCAGGGGGCTGCCTGGAAACACCATATATTTT.

This chain uses TRBV7-9 with TRBJ2-2, with D possibly being TRBD1 (7 bases). Trimming shortened V by 5 bases and J by 7 bases, and 17 bases separated the two germline ends. CDR3 length: 15 amino acids. From germline, CDR1 is SEHNR and CDR2 FQNEAQ (reference sequence). As DNA, the CDR3 is TGTGCCAGCAGCCTGCCGACAGGGAGGAGCGGGGAGCTGTTTTTT. It translates to CASSLPTGRSGELFF.